This TCR beta chain was documented in a study of T cell responses to AZD1222 COVID-19 vaccine. TCRdb keeps only in-frame clones here, not all; method: immunoSEQ multiplex PCR. The sample holds 60,000 to 65,000 clones; around 75% are singletons and the top ten take 11% to 15%. The CDR3 runs to 14 residues. V shed 2 bases and J shed 9 bases, with 14 bases lying between them. Germline CDR1 reads WSHSY; CDR2 reads SAAADI. The chain couples TRBV10-2 to TRBJ1-5; D ambiguous. The specimen comprised peripheral blood, sampled on day 0 of AZD1222 vaccination. This receptor was taken from an adult in good health. Written as DNA, the CDR3 is TGCGCCAGCAGTGAGCTGGAGGTGAATGGGCCCCAGCATTTT. Protein sequence: CASSELEVNGPQHF.